These 9 T cell receptor beta chains share one sample of origin, sequenced in a study of CD8 T cells in ankylosing spondylitis (dated by TCRdb to between 2016 and 2019). The library was made by 5' RACE. The reads were generated on an Illumina HiSeq 2500. The public reads were run again by TCRdb, first through fastp at Q25 and then through MiXCR, and only productive beta chains were kept. Records with the same CDR3 protein are collapsed into one entry carrying the most frequent genes and DNA. The sample table contains fewer than 250,000 distinct CDR3 sequences; only one count was recorded for 30% to 35% of them. The top ten clones comprise about 4% of the sample. Sequenced input: blood, either unsorted or a sorted T cell fraction (not recorded which). The receptors were sampled from a male donor with ankylosing spondylitis or in good health (not recorded which).

The chain has TRBV27 and TRBJ1-4, with TRBD1 matching 10 bases. CDR1 and CDR2 from the germline V gene are MNHEY and SMNVEV (reference sequence). The junction had 10 bases not matched to a gene; V was cut back by 6 bases and J by 3 bases. The CDR3 runs to 17 residues. CDR3 coding DNA: TGTGCCAGCAGCCGGGACAGGGGAAACCTCCCTAATGAAAAACTGTTTTTT. Its protein is CASSRDRGNLPNEKLFF.

The chain has TRBV9 and TRBJ1-3; weak D call: TRBD1 (6 bases). CDR1 and CDR2 (germline): SGDLS, YYNGEE. The CDR3 consists of 17 residues. The V end was cut by 3 bases, the J end by 0 bases, with 16 bases between. In DNA, the CDR3 is TGTGCCAGCAGCGCCGAAACCGGGACAAACTCTGGAAACACCATATATTTT. It yields the protein CASSAETGTNSGNTIYF.

With respect to this clonotype: Germline is not matched at one junction end, which may reflect a read error. The V call is TRBV20-1, the J call TRBJ2-1; 10 nucleotides align to TRBD2. Germline V gene sequence: CDR1 DFQATT, CDR2 SNEGSKA (reference sequence). The CDR3 length is 14 residues. The CDR3 loop is CSASSAGGYSEQFF. The CDR3 nucleotides are TGCAGTGCTAGTTCAGCGGGGGGGTACAGTGAGCAGTTCTTC.

The V and J genes are TRBV6-6 and TRBJ2-5, with TRBD2 matching over 12 bases. CDR3 length: 13 amino acids. V dropped 10 bases and J dropped 3; count of bases not matched to a gene: 3. Germline V lookup: CDR1 MNHNY, CDR2 SVGAGI (reference sequence). The CDR3 is CATRTSGEETQYF. CDR3 nucleotide sequence: TGTGCCACCCGGACTAGCGGGGAAGAGACCCAGTACTTC.

The chain uses TRBV20-1 and TRBJ2-3; D is unclear. The V gene's germline CDR1 is DFQATT and CDR2 SNEGSKA (reference sequence). The V and J ends lost 5 bases and 4 bases respectively, with 13 bases between them. The CDR3 is 13 amino acids. The CDR3, as DNA: TGCAGTGCTCTCCCCTTTGGGTCAGATACGCAGTATTTT. This translates into CSALPFGSDTQYF.

J is TRBJ2-2 and V is TRBV24-1, with D possibly being TRBD1 (6 bases). Trimming left V 3 bases short and J 1 base short, with 11 bases between. CDR1 and CDR2 (germline): KGHDR, SFDVKD. The CDR3 contains 16 residues. The CDR3 loop reads CATSDGGQGNTGELFF. The CDR3, as DNA: TGTGCCACCAGTGATGGGGGACAAGGGAACACCGGGGAGCTGTTTTTT.

This clonotype was counted a few times. This chain connects TRBV20-1 to TRBJ2-1; 16 positions match TRBD2. From germline, CDR1 is DFQATT and CDR2 SNEGSKA (reference sequence). CDR3 length equals 16 residues. The ends lost 6 bases at V and 8 bases at J; junction bases unmatched: 10. The CDR3 reads CSAPGTSGGAPDEQFF. CDR3 DNA: TGCAGTGCCCCCGGGACTAGCGGGGGGGCCCCGGATGAGCAGTTCTTC.

The table lists this clonotype with a few counts. The V call is TRBV20-1, the J call TRBJ2-3; tentative D call: TRBD1 (6 bases). CDR3 length: 16 residues. Between the trimmed V and J ends, which lost 4 bases and 0 bases, there was a span of 17 bases. Germline-derived CDR1 and CDR2 are DFQATT and SNEGSKA (reference sequence). CDR3 sequence reads: CSATLGGGPSTDTQYF. The CDR3, as DNA: TGCAGTGCTACCCTAGGTGGGGGCCCTAGCACAGATACGCAGTATTTT.

This clonotype was counted a few times. The J gene is TRBJ2-5, the V gene TRBV7-8; tentative D call: TRBD2 (5 bases). Germline lookup yields CDR1 SGHVS and CDR2 FQNEAQ. This CDR3 is built from 16 residues. Trimming removed 0 bases at V and 2 bases at J, with 13 bases between. The CDR3 spells CASSLARTEQQETQYF. CDR3 coding DNA: TGTGCCAGCAGCTTAGCGAGGACTGAACAACAAGAGACCCAGTACTTC.